Listed below are T cell receptor beta chains from one sample, sequenced in a study of graft-versus-host responses after intestinal transplantation. What these receptors recognize is not known. Using immunoSEQ multiplex PCR, the repertoire was profiled, and TCRdb retains in-frame clones only, with some absent. The sample records about 150,000 clones, 92% being singletons. Source: unstimulated CD4+ T cells sorted from spleen or lymph node cells, taken before intestinal transplant. Receptors originate from a human donor who received an intestinal transplant. The CDR3 runs from the conserved cysteine through the conserved F or W. Fields, in order: J gene, V gene, clone size, D gene, CDR3 protein, CDR3 DNA. The D gene is left open where the match is weak. A row's size may be missing; if present it is once, few, many or a size class.

TRBJ2-1,TRBV5-1,.,TRBD2,CASSSLAGGINEQFF,TGCGCCAGCAGCTCCTTAGCGGGAGGGATAAATGAGCAGTTCTTC
TRBJ1-1,TRBV19,.,.,CASSIIVGLNTEAFF,TGTGCCAGTAGTATAATAGTAGGCCTGAACACTGAAGCTTTCTTT
TRBJ2-7,TRBV4-1,.,TRBD1,CASSQSGTGYEQYF,TGCGCCAGCAGCCAATCCGGGACAGGGTACGAGCAGTACTTC
TRBJ2-1,TRBV7-3,.,.,CASSVRVGGQSSYNEQFF,TGTGCCAGCAGCGTAAGGGTAGGTGGGCAAAGCTCCTACAATGAGCAGTTCTTC
TRBJ1-2,TRBV6-5,once,.,CASSTPGYTF,TGTGCCAGCAGTACTCCCGGCTACACCTTC
TRBJ2-3,TRBV19,once,.,CASSIREGGDTQYF,TGTGCCAGTAGTATCCGGGAAGGAGGAGATACGCAGTATTTT
TRBJ2-3,TRBV19,.,TRBD2,CASSSWTSGRAASQYF,TGTGCCAGTAGTTCATGGACTAGCGGGAGGGCCGCGTCGCAGTATTTT
TRBJ2-4,TRBV10-3,.,.,CAISEGLEMAKNIQYF,TGTGCCATCTCAGAGGGTCTAGAGATGGCCAAAAACATTCAGTACTTC
TRBJ2-7,TRBV25-1,.,TRBD1,CASSDRTGCYEQYF,TGTGCCAGCAGTGACCGGACAGGCTGCTACGAGCAGTACTTC
TRBJ2-2,TRBV4-2,.,.,CASSQVGAAGYTGELFF,TGTGCCAGCAGCCAAGTCGGGGCAGCAGGTTACACCGGGGAGCTGTTTTTT
TRBJ2-5,TRBV7-3,once,.,CASSFTVQETQYF,TGTGCCAGCAGCTTCACAGTCCAAGAGACCCAGTACTTC
TRBJ2-3,TRBV4-2,.,TRBD2,CASSQRSGTSGITDTQYF,TGTGCCAGCAGCCAACGGTCCGGGACTAGCGGGATCACAGATACGCAGTATTTT
TRBJ1-1,TRBV6-4,.,TRBD1,CASKAQPGTASTEAFF,TGTGCCAGCAAGGCCCAACCCGGGACAGCATCCACTGAAGCTTTCTTT
TRBJ1-5,TRBV27,.,.,CASSLSGGFGQPQHF,TGTGCCAGCAGTTTATCCGGGGGGTTCGGGCAGCCCCAGCATTTT